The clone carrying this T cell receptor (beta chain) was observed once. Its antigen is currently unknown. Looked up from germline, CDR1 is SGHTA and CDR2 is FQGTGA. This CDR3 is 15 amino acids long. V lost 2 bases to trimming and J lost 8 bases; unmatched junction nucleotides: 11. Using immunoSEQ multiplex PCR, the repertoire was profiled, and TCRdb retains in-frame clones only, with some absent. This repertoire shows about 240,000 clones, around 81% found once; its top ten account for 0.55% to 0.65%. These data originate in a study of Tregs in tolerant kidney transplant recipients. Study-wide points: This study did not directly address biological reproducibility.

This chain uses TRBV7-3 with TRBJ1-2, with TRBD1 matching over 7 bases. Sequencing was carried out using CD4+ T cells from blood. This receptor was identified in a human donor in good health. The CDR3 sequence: CASSLPPDRRNGYTF. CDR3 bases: TGTGCCAGCAGCTTACCCCCGGACAGGCGAAACGGCTACACCTTC. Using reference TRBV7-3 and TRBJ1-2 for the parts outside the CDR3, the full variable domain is GAGVSQTPSNKVTEKGKYVELRCDPISGHTALYWYRQSLGQGPEFLIYFQGTGAADDSGLPNDRFFAVRPEGSVSTLKIQRTERGDSAVYLCASSLPPDRRNGYTFGSGTRLTVV.